The TCR beta chain under discussion was sequenced for a study of T cells in Graves' hyperthyroidism and ophthalmopathy. Patients were excluded for uncontrolled infection, other autoimmune disease, pregnancy or lactation. PBMCs were sourced from about 10 ml fresh peripheral blood. The source material, RNA transcripts, was used to amplify TCR beta CDR3 regions. RT-PCR in the first round (using the HTBI primer set) targeted the TCR CDR3. Each CDR3 protein is one row after TCRdb ran MiXCR on the multiplex PCR reads. Altogether approximately 600,000 distinct CDR3 sequences are present, roughly 14% being singletons, with the ten largest covering around 4.5%. The study, taken as a whole, reports: Before onset, ophthalmopathy was predicted by the model a median 6.5 months earlier.

CDR3 length: 16 residues. Germline CDR1 reads MNHNS; CDR2 reads SASEGT. V lost 6 bases to trimming and J lost 4 bases, with 18 bases between them. This clonotype appeared a few times. No antigen is known for it. This TCR was recovered from a middle-aged woman with Graves' ophthalmopathy. Sequenced sample: blood. The chain joins TRBV6-1 to TRBJ2-2; perhaps TRBD2 as D (7 bases). The CDR3, as DNA: TGTGCCAGCAGCGCGGGGGCTAGCGAGAGCACCGGGGAGCTGTTTTTT. Protein sequence: CASSAGASESTGELFF.